This T cell receptor (beta chain) was sequenced during a study of T cell repertoires in cytomegalovirus infection (dated by TCRdb to about 2019). Concerning the study at large: Peptide stimulations targeted recently identified HLA-C-restricted CMV epitopes, whose presentation resists viral immunomodulation, together with well-studied HLA-B-restricted epitopes. Because public TCR beta signatures pointed to carriage of CMV infection together with the matching HLA type, the HLA type of each donor mattered for the analysis. Study-wide findings and limitations: In the ex vivo response, HLA-C-restricted CMV-specific TCR beta clonotypes were dominant, and in two of eight donors the single most frequent clonotype came from this HLA-C-restricted group. Cumulative frequency of public TCR beta family members discriminated carriers of CMV infection plus the relevant HLA type in this cohort and an independent approximately 350-donor cohort.

About this clonotype: This receptor's antigen is unknown. No much larger clone exists at a distance of one base, and base qualities are not known.

Sequenced using an Illumina HiSeq 1500. TCRdb trimmed the raw reads at Q25, called clones with MiXCR and kept productive beta chains. Identical CDR3 protein sequences are pooled into one entry, listed with their most common genes and DNA. Here the sample has 550,000 to 700,000 distinct CDR3 sequences; 40% occur a single time. Over 45% of the sample is in the top ten clones. The treatment or condition label corresponds to: in vitro stimulation with specific CMV peptide epitopes to enrich CMV-specific T cells. The sample was cultured PBMCs, taken from culture after CMV antigen stimulation. The origin of this receptor is a human donor in good health (CMV status not recorded). Some clones in this sample may be carry-over from other donors' samples.

The DNA sequence is given as TGTGCCAGCGCATCCGGGACAGGGGGTTTTCCTAACTATGGCTACACCTTC. Its protein product is CASASGTGGFPNYGYTF. The chain is made from TRBV27 and TRBJ1-2, and 11 bases in between align with TRBD1. CDR1 and CDR2, looked up from the germline V gene (reference sequence), are MNHEY and SMNVEV. From the cysteine through the phenylalanine, the CDR3 covers 17 amino acids. The sequence is cut down to CDR3 DNA, 51 bases in frame from base 1. Trimmed from V: 8 bases; trimmed from J: 0 bases; junction bases lacking a gene match: 11.